Listed below are T cell receptor beta chains from one sample, sequenced in a study of T-cell memory formation after mild COVID-19. MiXCR, run by TCRdb on the 5' RACE reads, gives a single entry per CDR3 protein. The data show about 470,000 distinct CDR3 sequences, 15% to 20% seen once. Sample: PBMCs or a T cell subset sorted from them (not recorded which). Source of these receptors: an adult woman who had mild COVID-19 (a few samples of this study predate the infection). Cell type and time point are not known. Each CDR3 is given with its conserved first and last residue. The order of the fields is clone size, J gene, D gene, V gene, CDR3 protein, CDR3 DNA. D genes are given only for firm matches. Where a row states a size, it is once, few, many or the class of an expanded clone; other rows omit it.

clone_size: few
j_call: TRBJ2-1
d_call: TRBD1
v_call: TRBV15
cdr3_aa: CATRAATGDEQFF
cdr3_nt: TGTGCCACCAGGGCGGCGACAGGGGATGAGCAGTTCTTC

clone_size: -
j_call: TRBJ1-1
d_call: TRBD1
v_call: TRBV20-1
cdr3_aa: CSAREGTGRTEAFF
cdr3_nt: TGCAGTGCTAGAGAGGGGACAGGGCGAACTGAAGCTTTCTTT

clone_size: few
j_call: TRBJ1-5
d_call: -
v_call: TRBV15
cdr3_aa: CATSSSLRQGSNQPQHF
cdr3_nt: TGTGCCACCAGCTCATCCCTTCGGCAGGGGAGCAATCAGCCCCAGCATTTT

clone_size: -
j_call: TRBJ2-3
d_call: TRBD2
v_call: TRBV20-1
cdr3_aa: CSARGLAGEPRTDTQYF
cdr3_nt: TGCAGTGCTAGGGGACTAGCGGGAGAGCCTCGCACAGATACGCAGTATTTT

clone_size: -
j_call: TRBJ1-3
d_call: -
v_call: TRBV27
cdr3_aa: CASSPSGSGNTIYF
cdr3_nt: TGTGCCAGCAGCCCCTCAGGCTCTGGAAACACCATATATTTT

clone_size: few
j_call: TRBJ2-7
d_call: TRBD1
v_call: TRBV15
cdr3_aa: CATSRVGTGGLYEQYF
cdr3_nt: TGTGCCACCAGCAGAGTAGGGACAGGGGGACTCTACGAGCAGTACTTC

clone_size: many
j_call: TRBJ1-1
d_call: -
v_call: TRBV29-1
cdr3_aa: CSVPGLTNTEAFF
cdr3_nt: TGCAGCGTTCCGGGACTAACGAACACTGAAGCTTTCTTT

clone_size: few
j_call: TRBJ2-7
d_call: -
v_call: TRBV6-5
cdr3_aa: CASARGYEQYF
cdr3_nt: TGTGCCAGCGCTAGGGGGTACGAGCAGTACTTC

clone_size: -
j_call: TRBJ2-3
d_call: TRBD2
v_call: TRBV27
cdr3_aa: CASTGLGRGVPDTQYF
cdr3_nt: TGTGCCAGCACCGGCCTGGGACGGGGGGTCCCAGATACGCAGTATTTT

clone_size: -
j_call: TRBJ2-7
d_call: TRBD2
v_call: TRBV20-1
cdr3_aa: CSAPMLPGLAGGPWKKQYF
cdr3_nt: TGCAGTGCCCCTATGCTACCGGGACTAGCGGGAGGGCCTTGGAAAAAGCAGTACTTC

clone_size: few
j_call: TRBJ2-1
d_call: -
v_call: TRBV5-6
cdr3_aa: CASTLRGLNNEQFF
cdr3_nt: TGTGCCAGCACCTTGCGAGGGCTCAACAATGAGCAGTTCTTC

clone_size: many
j_call: TRBJ2-7
d_call: TRBD2
v_call: TRBV5-1
cdr3_aa: CASSFRHPGTSGDPPYEQYF
cdr3_nt: TGCGCCAGCAGCTTTAGGCACCCCGGGACTAGCGGGGATCCGCCCTACGAGCAGTACTTC

clone_size: few
j_call: TRBJ2-5
d_call: TRBD1
v_call: TRBV12-3/TRBV12-4
cdr3_aa: CASSLWDREETQYF
cdr3_nt: TGTGCCAGCAGTCTCTGGGACAGAGAAGAGACCCAGTACTTC

clone_size: -
j_call: TRBJ1-6
d_call: TRBD1
v_call: TRBV7-2
cdr3_aa: CASSKTGTGGYSPLHF
cdr3_nt: TGTGCCAGCAGCAAAACCGGGACAGGGGGTTATTCACCCCTCCACTTT

clone_size: many
j_call: TRBJ2-1
d_call: TRBD2
v_call: TRBV20-1
cdr3_aa: CSARYTSGRVSGGTATYNEQFF
cdr3_nt: TGCAGTGCTAGATATACGTCAGGGAGGGTGAGCGGGGGGACCGCCACGTACAATGAGCAGTTCTTC

clone_size: -
j_call: TRBJ2-5
d_call: -
v_call: TRBV4-1
cdr3_aa: CASSQDRGTFQETQYF
cdr3_nt: TGCGCCAGCAGCCAAGATCGGGGGACATTCCAAGAGACCCAGTACTTC

clone_size: many
j_call: TRBJ2-1
d_call: TRBD2
v_call: TRBV6-1
cdr3_aa: CASRGLAGVTSYNEQFF
cdr3_nt: TGTGCCAGCAGGGGACTAGCGGGAGTAACCTCCTACAATGAGCAGTTCTTC

clone_size: -
j_call: TRBJ2-3
d_call: -
v_call: TRBV29-1
cdr3_aa: CSAGVLLPSTDTQYF
cdr3_nt: TGCAGCGCGGGGGTACTCCTCCCAAGTACAGATACGCAGTATTTT

clone_size: few
j_call: TRBJ1-4
d_call: TRBD1
v_call: TRBV5-1
cdr3_aa: CASSRDRETEKLFF
cdr3_nt: TGCGCCAGCAGCCGGGACAGGGAGACTGAAAAACTGTTTTTT

clone_size: -
j_call: TRBJ2-1
d_call: TRBD2
v_call: TRBV4-3
cdr3_aa: CASSQDDLRESHNEQFF
cdr3_nt: TGCGCCAGCAGCCAAGATGATTTGCGGGAGTCCCACAATGAGCAGTTCTTC

clone_size: few
j_call: TRBJ2-3
d_call: -
v_call: TRBV5-1
cdr3_aa: CASSWGERDTDTQYF
cdr3_nt: TGCGCCAGCAGCTGGGGGGAGAGAGATACAGATACGCAGTATTTT

clone_size: -
j_call: TRBJ2-1
d_call: TRBD2
v_call: TRBV7-3
cdr3_aa: CASSSGGGRDNEQFF
cdr3_nt: TGTGCCAGCAGCTCTGGGGGGGGGAGGGACAATGAGCAGTTCTTC

clone_size: few
j_call: TRBJ2-1
d_call: TRBD2
v_call: TRBV29-1
cdr3_aa: CSVEELAGELHF
cdr3_nt: TGCAGCGTTGAAGAACTAGCGGGAGAGTTGCATTTC

clone_size: few
j_call: TRBJ2-3
d_call: -
v_call: TRBV9
cdr3_aa: CASSVEASLVTSTDTQYF
cdr3_nt: TGTGCCAGCAGCGTAGAGGCCAGCTTAGTTACTAGCACAGATACGCAGTATTTT

clone_size: -
j_call: TRBJ1-2
d_call: -
v_call: TRBV9
cdr3_aa: CASSVGAEANYGYTF
cdr3_nt: TGTGCCAGCAGCGTAGGCGCAGAGGCTAACTATGGCTACACCTTC

clone_size: -
j_call: TRBJ1-5
d_call: -
v_call: TRBV5-5
cdr3_aa: CASSQDPFQPQHF
cdr3_nt: TGTGCCAGCAGCCAGGACCCTTTCCAGCCCCAGCATTTT

clone_size: few
j_call: TRBJ2-1
d_call: TRBD1
v_call: TRBV7-2
cdr3_aa: CASSFLRTGVGNEQFF
cdr3_nt: TGTGCCAGCAGCTTCCTGAGGACAGGGGTAGGAAATGAGCAGTTCTTC

clone_size: many
j_call: TRBJ2-7
d_call: TRBD1
v_call: TRBV4-2
cdr3_aa: CASSPGQGFYEQYF
cdr3_nt: TGTGCCAGCAGCCCTGGACAGGGATTCTACGAGCAGTACTTC

clone_size: -
j_call: TRBJ2-7
d_call: TRBD1
v_call: TRBV5-6
cdr3_aa: CASSTGGGEQYF
cdr3_nt: TGTGCCAGCAGCACAGGGGGCGGCGAGCAGTACTTC

clone_size: many
j_call: TRBJ2-1
d_call: TRBD1
v_call: TRBV9
cdr3_aa: CASSVLGQGADEQFF
cdr3_nt: TGTGCCAGCAGCGTTTTAGGACAGGGGGCCGATGAGCAGTTCTTC

clone_size: -
j_call: TRBJ2-1
d_call: TRBD2
v_call: TRBV5-6
cdr3_aa: CASGERVRLAGVYGEQFF
cdr3_nt: TGTGCCAGCGGCGAGCGGGTCCGACTAGCGGGAGTGTATGGTGAGCAGTTCTTC

clone_size: -
j_call: TRBJ1-1
d_call: -
v_call: TRBV29-1
cdr3_aa: CSGMGGTEAFF
cdr3_nt: TGCAGCGGGATGGGGGGCACTGAAGCTTTCTTT

clone_size: few
j_call: TRBJ1-2
d_call: -
v_call: TRBV20-1
cdr3_aa: CSASLPGSHGYTF
cdr3_nt: TGCAGTGCTAGTTTGCCAGGATCTCATGGCTACACCTTC

clone_size: -
j_call: TRBJ1-5
d_call: -
v_call: TRBV4-1
cdr3_aa: CASSQEMTVTQPQHF
cdr3_nt: TGCGCCAGCAGCCAAGAAATGACAGTGACTCAGCCCCAGCATTTT

clone_size: few
j_call: TRBJ1-5
d_call: -
v_call: TRBV12-3/TRBV12-4
cdr3_aa: CASTLAYQPQHF
cdr3_nt: TGTGCCAGCACCCTGGCTTATCAGCCCCAGCATTTT

clone_size: -
j_call: TRBJ2-5
d_call: -
v_call: TRBV18
cdr3_aa: CASSPTYQETQYF
cdr3_nt: TGTGCCAGCTCACCCACTTACCAAGAGACCCAGTACTTC

clone_size: -
j_call: TRBJ2-1
d_call: TRBD2
v_call: TRBV4-3
cdr3_aa: CASSQALAGGWYEQFF
cdr3_nt: TGCGCCAGCAGCCAAGCTCTAGCGGGAGGGTGGTATGAGCAGTTCTTC

clone_size: -
j_call: TRBJ2-7
d_call: TRBD1
v_call: TRBV5-1
cdr3_aa: CASSLAPGTGVHEQYF
cdr3_nt: TGCGCCAGCAGCTTGGCCCCCGGGACAGGGGTCCACGAGCAGTACTTC

clone_size: few
j_call: TRBJ2-7
d_call: -
v_call: TRBV7-9
cdr3_aa: CASSLATVDEQYF
cdr3_nt: TGTGCCAGCAGCTTAGCGACCGTCGACGAGCAGTACTTC

clone_size: few
j_call: TRBJ2-3
d_call: -
v_call: TRBV6-2/TRBV6-3
cdr3_aa: CAGGGGGYTQYF
cdr3_nt: TGTGCCGGAGGAGGAGGTGGTTATACGCAGTATTTT

clone_size: -
j_call: TRBJ1-1
d_call: -
v_call: TRBV5-1
cdr3_aa: CASSSEQGLITEAFF
cdr3_nt: TGCGCCAGCAGCTCAGAACAGGGTCTCATAACTGAAGCTTTCTTT

clone_size: many
j_call: TRBJ1-1
d_call: -
v_call: TRBV19
cdr3_aa: CASSIAVTLNTEAFF
cdr3_nt: TGTGCCAGTAGTATAGCAGTGACACTGAACACTGAAGCTTTCTTT

clone_size: many
j_call: TRBJ2-1
d_call: TRBD2
v_call: TRBV7-3
cdr3_aa: CASSSTGGLYNEQFF
cdr3_nt: TGTGCCAGCAGCTCTACGGGGGGGCTTTACAATGAGCAGTTCTTC

clone_size: -
j_call: TRBJ1-2
d_call: TRBD1
v_call: TRBV25-1
cdr3_aa: CASSEWQGEDYGYTF
cdr3_nt: TGTGCCAGCAGTGAATGGCAGGGGGAAGACTATGGCTACACCTTC

clone_size: -
j_call: TRBJ1-1
d_call: -
v_call: TRBV9
cdr3_aa: CASSVEGVTEAFF
cdr3_nt: TGTGCCAGCAGCGTAGAAGGGGTCACTGAAGCTTTCTTT

clone_size: few
j_call: TRBJ1-1
d_call: TRBD1
v_call: TRBV7-6
cdr3_aa: CASSPRDRANTEAFF
cdr3_nt: TGTGCCAGCAGCCCAAGGGACAGGGCGAACACTGAAGCTTTCTTT